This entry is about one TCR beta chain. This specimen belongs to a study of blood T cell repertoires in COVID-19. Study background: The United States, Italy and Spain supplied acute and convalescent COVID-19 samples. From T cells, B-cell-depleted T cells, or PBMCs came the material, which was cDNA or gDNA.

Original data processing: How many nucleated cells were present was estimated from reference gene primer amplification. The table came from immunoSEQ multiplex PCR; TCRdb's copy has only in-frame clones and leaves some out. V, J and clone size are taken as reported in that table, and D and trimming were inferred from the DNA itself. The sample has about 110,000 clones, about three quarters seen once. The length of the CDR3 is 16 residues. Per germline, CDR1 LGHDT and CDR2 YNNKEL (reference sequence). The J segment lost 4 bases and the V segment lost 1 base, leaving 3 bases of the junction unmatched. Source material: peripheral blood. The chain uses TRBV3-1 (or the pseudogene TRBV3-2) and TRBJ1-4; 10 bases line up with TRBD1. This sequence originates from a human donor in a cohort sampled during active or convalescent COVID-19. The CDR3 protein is CASSQGGDRGNEKLFF. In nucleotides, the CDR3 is TGTGCCAGCAGCCAAGGGGGGGACAGGGGTAATGAAAAACTGTTTTTT.